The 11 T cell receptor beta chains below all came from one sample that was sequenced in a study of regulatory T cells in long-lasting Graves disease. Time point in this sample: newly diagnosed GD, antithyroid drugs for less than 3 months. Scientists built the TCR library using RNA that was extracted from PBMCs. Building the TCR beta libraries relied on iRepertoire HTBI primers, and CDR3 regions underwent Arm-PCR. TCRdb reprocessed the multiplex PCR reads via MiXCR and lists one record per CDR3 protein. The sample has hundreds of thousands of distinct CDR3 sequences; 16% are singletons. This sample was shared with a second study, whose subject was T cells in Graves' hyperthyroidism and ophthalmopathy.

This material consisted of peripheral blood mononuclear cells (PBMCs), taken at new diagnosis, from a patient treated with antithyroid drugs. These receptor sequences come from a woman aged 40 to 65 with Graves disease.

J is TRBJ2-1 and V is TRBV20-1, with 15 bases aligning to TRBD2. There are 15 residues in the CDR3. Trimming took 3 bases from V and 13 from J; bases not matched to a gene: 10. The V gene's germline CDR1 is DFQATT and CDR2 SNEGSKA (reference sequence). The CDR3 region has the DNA TGCAGTGCTAGGGGCGGACTAGCGGGGGGGCAATCTCAGTTCTTC. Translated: CSARGGLAGGQSQFF.

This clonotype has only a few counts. The CDR3: CASSYPGQGGTGELFF. The CDR3 coding sequence is TGTGCCAGCAGTTACCCTGGACAGGGGGGGACCGGGGAGCTGTTTTTT. This rearrangement joins TRBV6-9 to TRBJ2-2; 10 bases match TRBD1. The CDR3 runs 16 residues. Looked up from germline, CDR1 is MNHGY and CDR2 is SVAAGI. V dropped 3 bases and J dropped 5; count of bases not matched to a gene: 6.

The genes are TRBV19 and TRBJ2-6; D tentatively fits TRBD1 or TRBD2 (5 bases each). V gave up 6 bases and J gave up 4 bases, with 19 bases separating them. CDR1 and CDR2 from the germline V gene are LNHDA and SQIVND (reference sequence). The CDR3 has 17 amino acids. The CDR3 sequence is CASREGSLLSGANVLTF. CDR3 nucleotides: TGTGCCAGTAGAGAGGGGAGCCTCCTGTCGGGGGCCAACGTCCTGACTTTC.

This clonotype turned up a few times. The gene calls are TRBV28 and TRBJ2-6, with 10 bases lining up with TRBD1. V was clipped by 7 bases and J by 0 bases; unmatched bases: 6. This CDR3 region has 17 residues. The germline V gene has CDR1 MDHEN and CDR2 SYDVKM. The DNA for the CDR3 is TGTGCCAGCAACCGACAGGGGGCGCGCTCTGGGGCCAACGTCCTGACTTTC. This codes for CASNRQGARSGANVLTF.

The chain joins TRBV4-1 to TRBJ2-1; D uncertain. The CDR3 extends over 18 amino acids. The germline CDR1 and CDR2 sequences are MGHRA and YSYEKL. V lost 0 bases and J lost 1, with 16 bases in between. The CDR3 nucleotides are TGCGCCAGCAGCCAAGATGTGGCAAGACTCAGGTCCTACAATGAGCAGTTCTTC. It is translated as CASSQDVARLRSYNEQFF.

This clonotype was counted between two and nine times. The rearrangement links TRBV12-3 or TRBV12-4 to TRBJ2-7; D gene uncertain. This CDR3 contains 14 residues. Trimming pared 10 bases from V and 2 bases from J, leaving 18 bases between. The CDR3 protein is CATSQGPGPYEQYF. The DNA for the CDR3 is TGTGCCACCTCCCAAGGGCCGGGCCCCTACGAGCAGTACTTC.

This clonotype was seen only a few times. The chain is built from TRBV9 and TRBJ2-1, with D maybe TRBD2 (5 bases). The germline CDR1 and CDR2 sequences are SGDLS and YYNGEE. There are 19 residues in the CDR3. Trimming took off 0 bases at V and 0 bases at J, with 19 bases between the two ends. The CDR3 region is CASSVDPSEAGYSYNEQFF. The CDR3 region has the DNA TGTGCCAGCAGCGTAGACCCTTCTGAGGCGGGTTACTCCTACAATGAGCAGTTCTTC.

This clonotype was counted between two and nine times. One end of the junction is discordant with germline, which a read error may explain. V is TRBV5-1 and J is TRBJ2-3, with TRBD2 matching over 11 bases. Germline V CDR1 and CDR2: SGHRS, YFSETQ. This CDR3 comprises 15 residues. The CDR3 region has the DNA TGTGCCAGCAGCCGGACTAGCGGGCGCACAGATACGCAGTATTTT. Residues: CASSRTSGRTDTQYF.

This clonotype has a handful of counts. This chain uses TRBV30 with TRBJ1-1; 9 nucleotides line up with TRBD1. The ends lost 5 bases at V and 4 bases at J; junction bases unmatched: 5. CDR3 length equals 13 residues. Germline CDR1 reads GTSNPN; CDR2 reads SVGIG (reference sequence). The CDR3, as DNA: TGTGCCTGGGACCCGACAGGGGGCACTGAAGCTTTCTTT. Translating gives CAWDPTGGTEAFF.

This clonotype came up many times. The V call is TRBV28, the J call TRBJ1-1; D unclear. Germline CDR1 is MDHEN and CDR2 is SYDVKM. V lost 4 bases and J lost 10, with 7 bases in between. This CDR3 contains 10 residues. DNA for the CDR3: TGTGCCAGCAGTTCCACCACAGCTTTCTTT. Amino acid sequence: CASSSTTAFF.

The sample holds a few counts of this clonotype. CDR3 residues: CASSWGLGDSPLHF. CDR3 DNA: TGTGCCAGCTCGTGGGGCCTTGGGGATTCACCCCTCCACTTT. The chain joins TRBV27 to TRBJ1-6; the D gene is possibly TRBD1 (5 bases). Trimming took 8 bases from V and 8 from J, leaving 16 bases between them. CDR1 is MNHEY and CDR2 is SMNVEV in the germline V gene (reference sequence). This CDR3 is built from 14 residues.